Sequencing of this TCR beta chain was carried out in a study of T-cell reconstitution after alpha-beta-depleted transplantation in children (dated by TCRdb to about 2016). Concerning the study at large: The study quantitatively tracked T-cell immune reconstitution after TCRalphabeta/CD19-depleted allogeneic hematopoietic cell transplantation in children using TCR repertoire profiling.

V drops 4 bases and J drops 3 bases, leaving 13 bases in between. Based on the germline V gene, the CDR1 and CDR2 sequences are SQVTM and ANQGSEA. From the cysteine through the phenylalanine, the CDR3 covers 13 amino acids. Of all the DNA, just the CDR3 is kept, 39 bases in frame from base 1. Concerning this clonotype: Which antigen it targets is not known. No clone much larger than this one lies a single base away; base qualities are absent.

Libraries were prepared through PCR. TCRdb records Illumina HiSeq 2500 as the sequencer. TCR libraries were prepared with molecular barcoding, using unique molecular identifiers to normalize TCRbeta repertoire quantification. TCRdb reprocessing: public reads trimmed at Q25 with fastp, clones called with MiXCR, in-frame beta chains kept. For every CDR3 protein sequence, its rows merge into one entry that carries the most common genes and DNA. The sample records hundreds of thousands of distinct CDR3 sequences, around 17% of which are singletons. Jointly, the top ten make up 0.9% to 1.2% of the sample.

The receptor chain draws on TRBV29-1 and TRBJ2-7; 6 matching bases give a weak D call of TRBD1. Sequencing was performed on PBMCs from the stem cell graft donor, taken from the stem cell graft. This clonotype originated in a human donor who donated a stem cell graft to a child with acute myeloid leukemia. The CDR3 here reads CSVVGRGDYEQYF. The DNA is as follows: TGCAGCGTTGTGGGCAGGGGAGACTACGAGCAGTACTTC.